This TCR beta chain comes out of a study of T cells after yellow fever vaccination. This clonotype has ten or more counts. Universal primer sites and UMIs were introduced during 5'RACE template-switching synthesis of TCR cDNA. TCRdb passed the 5' RACE reads through MiXCR, listing each CDR3 protein once. Among around 600,000 distinct CDR3 sequences, around an eighth were seen once, and the ten largest hold 15%. The CDR3 loop spans 16 amino acids. Germline loops: CDR1 SGHRS, CDR2 YFSETQ. The ends lost 4 bases at V and 0 bases at J; junction bases unmatched: 8. The sequenced sample was PBMCs, obtained on the day of the yellow fever booster vaccination. The gene calls are TRBV5-1 and TRBJ2-3, with 7 bases matching TRBD1. The sequence came from a man under 40 who received the YFV17D yellow fever vaccine. The CDR3 DNA is TGCGCCAGCAGCCTCTCGCCGGGACAGAGCACAGATACGCAGTATTTT. Amino acid sequence: CASSLSPGQSTDTQYF.